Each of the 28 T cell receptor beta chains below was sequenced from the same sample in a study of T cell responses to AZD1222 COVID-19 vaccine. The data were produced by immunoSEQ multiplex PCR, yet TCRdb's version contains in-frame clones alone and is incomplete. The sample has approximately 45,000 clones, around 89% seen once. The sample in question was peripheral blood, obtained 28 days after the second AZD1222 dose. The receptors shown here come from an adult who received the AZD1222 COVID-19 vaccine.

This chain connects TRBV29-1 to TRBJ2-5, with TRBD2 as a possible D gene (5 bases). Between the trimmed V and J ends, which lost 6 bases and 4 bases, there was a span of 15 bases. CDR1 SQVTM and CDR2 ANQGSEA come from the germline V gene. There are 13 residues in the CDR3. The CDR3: CSVGRGAVETQYF. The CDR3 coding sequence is TGCAGCGTGGGCCGGGGAGCCGTAGAGACCCAGTACTTC.

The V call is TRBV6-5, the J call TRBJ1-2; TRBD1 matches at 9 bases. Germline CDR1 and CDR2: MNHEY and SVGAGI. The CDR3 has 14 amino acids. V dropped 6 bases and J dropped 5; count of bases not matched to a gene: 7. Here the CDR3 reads CASSRDREGYGYTF. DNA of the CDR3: TGTGCCAGCAGCCGGGACAGGGAGGGATATGGCTACACCTTC.

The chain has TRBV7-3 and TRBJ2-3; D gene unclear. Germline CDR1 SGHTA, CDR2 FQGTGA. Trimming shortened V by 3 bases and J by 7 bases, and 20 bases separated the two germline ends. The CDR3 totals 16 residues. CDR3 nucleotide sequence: TGTGCCAGCAGCTTGGGGTCCGCGGACCCCAGGTATACGCAGTATTTT. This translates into CASSLGSADPRYTQYF.

This chain's CDR3 is CASSLFQGSIRSNYGYTF. The CDR3 DNA reads as TGTGCCAGCAGCTTGTTCCAGGGGAGTATTCGCTCTAACTATGGCTACACCTTC. V usage is TRBV5-4 and J usage is TRBJ1-2; D perhaps matches TRBD1 (6 bases). The V end lost 1 base, the J end lost 0 bases, and 19 bases lay between the germline ends. The CDR3 consists of 18 residues. The germline CDR1 and CDR2 sequences are SGHNT and YYREEE (reference sequence). Variable domain in full (rest from reference TRBV5-4 and TRBJ1-2): ETGVTQSPTHLIKTRGQQVTLRCSSQSGHNTVSWYQQALGQGPQFIFQYYREEENGRGNFPPRFSGLQFPNYSSELNVNALELDDSALYLCASSLFQGSIRSNYGYTFGSGTRLTVV.

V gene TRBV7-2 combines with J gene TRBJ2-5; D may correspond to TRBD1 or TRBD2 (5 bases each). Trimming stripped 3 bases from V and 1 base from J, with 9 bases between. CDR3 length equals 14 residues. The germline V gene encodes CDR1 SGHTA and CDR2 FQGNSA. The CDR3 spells CASSFGTGQETQYF. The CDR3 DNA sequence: TGTGCCAGCAGCTTCGGGACGGGCCAAGAGACCCAGTACTTC.

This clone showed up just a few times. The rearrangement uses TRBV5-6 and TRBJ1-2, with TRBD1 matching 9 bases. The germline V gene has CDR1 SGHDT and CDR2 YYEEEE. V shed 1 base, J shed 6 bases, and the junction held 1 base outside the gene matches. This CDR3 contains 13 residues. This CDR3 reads CASSLRQGDGYTF. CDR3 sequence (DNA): TGTGCCAGCAGCTTGAGACAGGGGGATGGCTACACCTTC.

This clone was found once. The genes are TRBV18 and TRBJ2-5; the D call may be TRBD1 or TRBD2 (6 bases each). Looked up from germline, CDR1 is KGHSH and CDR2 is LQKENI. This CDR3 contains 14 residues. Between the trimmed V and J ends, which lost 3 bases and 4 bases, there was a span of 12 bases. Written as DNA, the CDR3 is TGTGCCAGCTCACCGATAGGGGGAGGAGAGACCCAGTACTTC. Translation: CASSPIGGGETQYF.

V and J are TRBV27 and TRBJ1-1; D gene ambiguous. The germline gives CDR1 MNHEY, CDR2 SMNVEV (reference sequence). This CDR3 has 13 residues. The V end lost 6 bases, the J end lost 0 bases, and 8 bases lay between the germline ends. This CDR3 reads CASSYNMNTEAFF. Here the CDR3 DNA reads TGTGCCAGCAGCTACAACATGAACACTGAAGCTTTCTTT.

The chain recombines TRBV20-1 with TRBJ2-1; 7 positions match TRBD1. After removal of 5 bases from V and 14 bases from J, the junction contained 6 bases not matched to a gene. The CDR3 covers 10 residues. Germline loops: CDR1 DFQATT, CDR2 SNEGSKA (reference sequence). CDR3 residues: CSAGTDGKFF. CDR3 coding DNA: TGCAGTGCTGGGACAGATGGAAAGTTCTTC.

The CDR3 sequence is CASSQPGQGNNEQFF. The CDR3 DNA sequence: TGTGCCAGCAGCCAACCGGGACAGGGGAACAATGAGCAGTTCTTC. The chain carries TRBV3-1 (or the pseudogene TRBV3-2) and TRBJ2-1, with 10 positions matching TRBD1. CDR1 is LGHDT and CDR2 is YNNKEL in the germline V gene (reference sequence). This CDR3 has 15 amino acids. Losses at the gene ends were 2 bases for V and 5 bases for J; bases not matched to a gene: 3.

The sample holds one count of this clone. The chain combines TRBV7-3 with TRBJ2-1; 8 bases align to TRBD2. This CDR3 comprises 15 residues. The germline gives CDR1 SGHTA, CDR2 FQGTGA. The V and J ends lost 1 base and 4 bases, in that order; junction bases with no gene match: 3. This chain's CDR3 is CASSLSSGVYNEQFF. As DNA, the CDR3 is TGTGCCAGCAGCTTAAGTAGCGGGGTTTACAATGAGCAGTTCTTC.

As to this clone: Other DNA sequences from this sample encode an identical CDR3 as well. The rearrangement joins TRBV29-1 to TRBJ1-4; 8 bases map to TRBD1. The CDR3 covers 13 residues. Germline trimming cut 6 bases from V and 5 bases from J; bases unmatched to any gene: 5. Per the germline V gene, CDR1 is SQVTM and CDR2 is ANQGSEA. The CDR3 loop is CSVVQGGNEKLFF. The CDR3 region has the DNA TGCAGCGTCGTACAGGGGGGGAATGAAAAACTGTTTTTT.

The CDR3 bases are TGTGCCAGCAGGAGGGGGGCGAACACCGGGGAGCTGTTTTTT. Its protein product is CASRRGANTGELFF. V and J are TRBV13 and TRBJ2-2; D tentatively fits TRBD1 or TRBD2 (6 bases each). Deletions cut 6 bases from V and 0 bases from J, with 8 bases between. Germline lookup yields CDR1 PRHDT and CDR2 FYEKMQ (reference sequence). The CDR3 extends over 14 amino acids.

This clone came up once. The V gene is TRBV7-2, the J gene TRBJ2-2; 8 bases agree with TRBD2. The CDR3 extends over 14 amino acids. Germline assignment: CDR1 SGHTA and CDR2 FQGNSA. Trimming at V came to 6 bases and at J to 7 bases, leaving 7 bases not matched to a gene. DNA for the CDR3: TGTGCCAGCAGTCCGACTAGCGCGGGCGGGGAGCTGTTTTTT. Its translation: CASSPTSAGGELFF. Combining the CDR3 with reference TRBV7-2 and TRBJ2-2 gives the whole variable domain GAGVSQSPSNKVTEKGKDVELRCDPISGHTALYWYRQSLGQGLEFLIYFQGNSAPDKSGLPSDRFSAERTGGSVSTLTIQRTQQEDSAVYLCASSPTSAGGELFFGEGSRLTVL.

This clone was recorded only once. CDR3 nucleotides: TGTGCCAGCAGCTTAAGACTAGCGGGAGTCTACGAGCAGTACTTC. It specifies CASSLRLAGVYEQYF. The chain recombines TRBV7-2 with TRBJ2-7; 12 nucleotides align to TRBD2. This CDR3 is 15 amino acids long. Germline V gene lookup returns CDR1 SGHTA and CDR2 FQGNSA. After removal of 2 bases from V and 3 bases from J, the junction contained 2 bases not matched to a gene.

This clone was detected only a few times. The CDR3 DNA is TGTGCCAGCAGCTTAAACGGACCGGCTTCGTATGGCTACACCTTC. This encodes CASSLNGPASYGYTF. The rearrangement links TRBV7-2 to TRBJ1-2, with no clear D. Germline-derived CDR1 and CDR2 are SGHTA and FQGNSA. Trimming stripped 2 bases from V and 5 bases from J, with 15 bases between. The CDR3 has 15 residues.

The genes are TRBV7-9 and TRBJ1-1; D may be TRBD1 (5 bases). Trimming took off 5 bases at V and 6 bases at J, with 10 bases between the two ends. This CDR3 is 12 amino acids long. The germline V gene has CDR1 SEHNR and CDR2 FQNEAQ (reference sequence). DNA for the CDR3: TGTGCCAGCAGCGTCGACAGCGCTGAAGCTTTCTTT. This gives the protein CASSVDSAEAFF.

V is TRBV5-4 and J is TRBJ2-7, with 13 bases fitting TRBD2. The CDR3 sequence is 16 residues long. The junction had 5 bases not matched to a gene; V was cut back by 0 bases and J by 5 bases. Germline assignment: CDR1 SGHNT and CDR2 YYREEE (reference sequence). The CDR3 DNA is TGTGCCAGCAGCTTGGGACTAGCGGGAGGATCTGACGAGCAGTACTTC. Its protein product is CASSLGLAGGSDEQYF.

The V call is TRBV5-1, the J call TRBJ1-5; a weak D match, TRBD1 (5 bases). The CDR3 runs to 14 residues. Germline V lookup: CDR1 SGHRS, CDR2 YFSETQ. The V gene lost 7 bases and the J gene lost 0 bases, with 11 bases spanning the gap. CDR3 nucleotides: TGCGCCAGCCGGGACCCATATAGCAATCAGCCCCAGCATTTT. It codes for CASRDPYSNQPQHF.

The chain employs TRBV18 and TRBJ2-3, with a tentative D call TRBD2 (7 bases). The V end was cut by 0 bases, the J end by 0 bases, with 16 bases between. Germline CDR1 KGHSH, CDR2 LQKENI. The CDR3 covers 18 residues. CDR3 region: CASSPPGGGTTSTDTQYF. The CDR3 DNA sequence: TGTGCCAGCTCACCACCCGGCGGGGGCACCACAAGCACAGATACGCAGTATTTT.

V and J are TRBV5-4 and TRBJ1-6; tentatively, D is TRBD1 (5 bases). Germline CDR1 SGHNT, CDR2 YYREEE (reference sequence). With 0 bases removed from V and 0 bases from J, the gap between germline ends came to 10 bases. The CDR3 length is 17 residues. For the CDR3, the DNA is TGTGCCAGCAGCTTGGGGACACTGAGCTCCTATAATTCACCCCTCCACTTT. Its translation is CASSLGTLSSYNSPLHF.

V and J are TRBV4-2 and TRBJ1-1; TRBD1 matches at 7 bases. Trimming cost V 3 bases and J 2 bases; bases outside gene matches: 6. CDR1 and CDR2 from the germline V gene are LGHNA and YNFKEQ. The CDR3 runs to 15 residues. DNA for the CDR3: TGTGCCAGCAGCCAGATGACAGGGCTAAACACTGAAGCTTTCTTT. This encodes CASSQMTGLNTEAFF.

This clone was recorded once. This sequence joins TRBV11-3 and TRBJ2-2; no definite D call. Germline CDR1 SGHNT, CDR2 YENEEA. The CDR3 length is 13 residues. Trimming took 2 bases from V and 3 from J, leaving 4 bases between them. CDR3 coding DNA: TGTGCCAGCAGCTTAACTCACACCGGGGAGCTGTTTTTT. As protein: CASSLTHTGELFF.

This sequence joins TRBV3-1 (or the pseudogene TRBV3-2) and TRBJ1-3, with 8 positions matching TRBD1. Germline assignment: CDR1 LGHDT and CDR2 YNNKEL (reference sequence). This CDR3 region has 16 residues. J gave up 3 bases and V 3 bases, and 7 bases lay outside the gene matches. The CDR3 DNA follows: TGTGCCAGCAGCCAGGCCGACAGGGGAATTGGAAACACCATATATTTT. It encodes CASSQADRGIGNTIYF.

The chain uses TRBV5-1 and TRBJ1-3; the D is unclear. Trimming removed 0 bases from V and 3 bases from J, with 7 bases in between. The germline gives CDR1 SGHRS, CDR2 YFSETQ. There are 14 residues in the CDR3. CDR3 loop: CASSLEEVGNTIYF. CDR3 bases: TGCGCCAGCAGCTTGGAGGAGGTTGGAAACACCATATATTTT.

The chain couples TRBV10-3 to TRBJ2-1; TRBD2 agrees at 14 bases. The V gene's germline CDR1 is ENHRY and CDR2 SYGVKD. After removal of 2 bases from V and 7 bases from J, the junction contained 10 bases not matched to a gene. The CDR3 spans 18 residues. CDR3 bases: TGTGCCATCAGTGAGGGACTAGCGGGAGGACTATTTATGAATGAGCAGTTCTTC. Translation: CAISEGLAGGLFMNEQFF.

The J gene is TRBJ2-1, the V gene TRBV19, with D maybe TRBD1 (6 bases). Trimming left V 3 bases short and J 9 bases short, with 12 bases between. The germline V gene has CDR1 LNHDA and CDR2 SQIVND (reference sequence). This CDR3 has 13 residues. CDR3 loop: CASSIPPRGEQFF. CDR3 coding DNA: TGTGCCAGTAGTATTCCCCCCAGGGGTGAGCAGTTCTTC.

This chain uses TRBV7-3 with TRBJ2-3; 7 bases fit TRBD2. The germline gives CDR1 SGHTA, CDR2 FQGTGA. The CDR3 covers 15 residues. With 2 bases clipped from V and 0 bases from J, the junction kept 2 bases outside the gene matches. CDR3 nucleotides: TGTGCCAGCAGCTTAGGGGGACTAAGCACAGATACGCAGTATTTT. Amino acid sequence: CASSLGGLSTDTQYF.